These T cell receptor beta chains were read from a single sample in a study of cytomegalovirus exposure and HLA in healthy donors. Sequencing used immunoSEQ multiplex PCR; TCRdb keeps in-frame clones, though not all of them. The table records 80,000 to 100,000 clones, roughly 77% of them present only once. The material sequenced was PBMCs. Every receptor here comes from a man aged 35-49 years in good health and CMV-seronegative. The CDR3 runs from the conserved cysteine through the conserved F or W. Each record gives: V gene, J gene, clone size, CDR3 protein. Size values are once, few and many counts, or a class for expanded clones, and some rows have none.

TRBV19	TRBJ2-7	.	CASSIGQGNSYEQYF
TRBV14	TRBJ2-2	.	CASSPWTGFSAGELFF
TRBV25-1	TRBJ1-2	.	CASSALRVDGGYTF
TRBV29-1	TRBJ2-5	.	CSVEDIPSWTQYF
TRBV27	TRBJ1-2	.	CASSRGQGSGYTF
TRBV4-1	TRBJ2-7	.	CASSQDSNSYEQYF
TRBV7-9	TRBJ2-7	.	CASSLVGGYYEQYF
TRBV9	TRBJ1-1	.	CASSVEAGVNTEAFF
TRBV19	TRBJ2-5	once	CASSSTGGTQETQYF
TRBV7-2	TRBJ2-3	.	CASSLALGARTDTQYF
TRBV11-3	TRBJ2-1	.	CASSHPDSDNEQFF
TRBV15	TRBJ1-1	once	CATSRVSEAFF
TRBV10-3	TRBJ1-2	.	CAISEDRAYGYTF
TRBV7-9	TRBJ2-1	.	CASSPPGTGLNEQFF
TRBV19	TRBJ2-1	.	CASQRLAGRNSYNEQFF
TRBV7-3	TRBJ1-2	.	CASSSGQGNGYTF
TRBV5-5	TRBJ1-2	.	CASSLVARLERGYTF
TRBV7-9	TRBJ1-1	.	CASSFKGGGTGDTEAFF
TRBV19	TRBJ1-2	.	CASSMTRHGYTF
TRBV7-2	TRBJ2-7	once	CASSRPGGYEQYF
TRBV28	TRBJ2-7	.	CASSLLAEQYF
TRBV7-3	TRBJ2-3	.	CASSLGAREADTQYF
TRBV30	TRBJ2-7	.	CAWSPGTDHSYEQYF
TRBV5-4	TRBJ2-3	few	CASGTSGGPADTQYF
TRBV25-1	TRBJ2-2	.	CASRERGTGELFF
TRBV19	TRBJ2-2	.	CASSIMAGGTGELFF
TRBV19	TRBJ1-5	.	CASSIGDRQPQHF
TRBV7-9	TRBJ2-1	once	CASSLRAGGTQVGNEQFF
TRBV18	TRBJ2-1	.	CASSLPGLAGYNEQFF
TRBV5-4	TRBJ2-5	.	CASSLGGQGAQETQYF
TRBV7-9	TRBJ1-1	.	CASRHSRDRGAFF
TRBV18	TRBJ1-4	.	CASSPVAAGQGSTNEKLFF
TRBV27	TRBJ2-2	.	CANSYRGLAGGANTGELFF
TRBV19	TRBJ2-2	.	CASSPHRGQTGELFF
TRBV2	TRBJ2-7	few	CASRRGTSGSYEQYF
TRBV4-1	TRBJ1-6	.	CASSQRKNDRSSYNSPLHF
TRBV4-2	TRBJ2-5	.	CASSQGQVNQETQYF
TRBV18	TRBJ1-1	.	CASSPSTGRTEAFF
TRBV27	TRBJ1-6	once	CASSMGQDNSPLHF
TRBV7-2	TRBJ2-2	.	CASSLNVHRAYPGELFF
TRBV10-3	TRBJ1-2	.	CAISGRGSGTGYTF
TRBV5-4	TRBJ1-2	.	CASGLGGGGYTF
TRBV2	TRBJ2-1	.	CASSGSANSSYNEQFF
TRBV7-9	TRBJ2-5	.	CASIQTPSTSNGPETQYF
TRBV6-5	TRBJ2-1	.	CASSYSPTGGVSEQFF
TRBV2	TRBJ1-5	.	CASSDILFRVGEYSNQPQHF
TRBV13	TRBJ2-3	.	CASSEDSGGLDTQYF
TRBV5-1	TRBJ2-5	.	CASSLSAAQETQYF
TRBV14	TRBJ2-7	.	CASSQGPGTGNQYF
TRBV5-8	TRBJ1-5	.	CASSSQVYSNQPQHF
TRBV7-9	TRBJ1-5	.	CASSPGQGEQPQHF
TRBV2	TRBJ2-5	.	CASSVDRASETQYF
TRBV7-9	TRBJ2-7	.	CASRKAENYEQYF
TRBV7-8	TRBJ2-7	.	CASSLAGQVYEQYF
TRBV19	TRBJ1-5	.	CASSIPAEDRHF